The 16 T cell receptor beta chains presented below share a single source sample, sequenced in a study of CD8 T cells in ankylosing spondylitis (dated by TCRdb to the late 2010s). The investigation overall reported the following: Blood from ankylosing spondylitis patients appeared to be characterized by a TCR beta motif made up of several highly homologous amino acid variants.

The antigens these receptors bind are not known. The method behind the library was 5' RACE. TCRdb names Illumina HiSeq 2500 as the instrument used. TCRdb took the public reads, trimmed them with fastp at Q25, ran MiXCR for clone calling and kept in-frame beta chains. CDR3 protein duplicates are merged, each entry listing the most common genes and DNA. The sample has fewer than 550,000 distinct CDR3 sequences on record, approximately 5.3% of them singletons. Jointly, the top ten make up under 4.5% of the sample. The sequenced sample consisted of blood, either unsorted or a sorted T cell fraction (not recorded which). All receptors come from a male donor with ankylosing spondylitis.

The chain recombines TRBV6-6 with TRBJ1-5; D call uncertain. Germline CDR1 MNHNY, CDR2 SVGAGI (reference sequence). The ends were cut back, 8 bases at V and 3 bases at J, with 8 bases in the middle. This CDR3 comprises 12 residues. CDR3 sequence: CASSAINQPQHF. In DNA, the CDR3 is TGTGCCAGCTCGGCGATCAATCAGCCCCAGCATTTT.

The V call is TRBV6-1, the J call TRBJ2-7; D may be TRBD1 or TRBD2 (5 bases each). Between the trimmed V and J ends, which lost 6 bases and 4 bases, there was a span of 19 bases. The CDR3 runs to 15 residues. Per germline, CDR1 MNHNS and CDR2 SASEGT. This CDR3 reads CASSPDGGGGYEQYF. The CDR3 DNA reads TGTGCCAGCAGCCCGGACGGTGGGGGTGGGTACGAGCAGTACTTC.

This clonotype was seen ten or more times. This rearrangement joins TRBV10-3 to TRBJ1-1; TRBD1 matches at 7 bases. V was clipped by 3 bases and J by 3 bases; unmatched bases: 7. CDR1 and CDR2 (germline): ENHRY, SYGVKD. The CDR3 is made up of 15 amino acids. Here the CDR3 DNA reads TGTGCCATCAGTGATGTGAACAGGGGAGACACTGAAGCTTTCTTT. Its protein product is CAISDVNRGDTEAFF.

Ten or more counts support this clonotype. The rearrangement uses TRBV3-1 and TRBJ2-1; D gene uncertain. The germline V and J ends were trimmed by 1 base and 2 bases, with 6 bases remaining between them. Germline V lookup: CDR1 LGHDT, CDR2 YNNKEL (reference sequence). The length of the CDR3 is 14 residues. For the CDR3, the DNA is TGTGCCAGCAGCCAAGGGAGACCCTACAATGAGCAGTTCTTC. It yields the protein CASSQGRPYNEQFF.

Of note for this clonotype: It may be a read error: a sequence one base away is much more abundant. This chain joins TRBV5-1 and TRBJ2-2; no clear D. CDR3 length: 14 amino acids. CDR1 is SGHRS and CDR2 is YFSETQ in the germline V gene. CDR3 DNA sequence: TGCGCCAGCAACCCCACCGCGAACACCGAGGAGCTGTTTTTT. It specifies CASNPTANTEELFF.

This clonotype has ten or more counts. The V and J genes are TRBV29-1 and TRBJ1-2; the D is unclear. Trimming cost V 3 bases and J 8 bases, with 13 bases left between them. This CDR3 comprises 12 residues. CDR1 SQVTM and CDR2 ANQGSEA come from the germline V gene. The chain's CDR3 is CSVEGSTGGYTF. Here the CDR3 DNA reads TGCAGCGTTGAGGGTAGTACGGGGGGCTACACCTTC.

This clonotype showed up many times. This chain joins TRBV12-3 or TRBV12-4 and TRBJ1-2; weak D call: TRBD1 (6 bases). The CDR3 has 15 amino acids. Trimming took 5 bases from V and 5 from J, leaving 18 bases between them. CDR3 protein: CASSVRDNEWYGYTF. DNA for the CDR3: TGTGCCAGCAGTGTCCGGGACAACGAGTGGTATGGCTACACCTTC.

This clonotype was recorded many times. The chain joins TRBV27 to TRBJ2-7, with D perhaps matching TRBD1 (5 bases). Trimming shortened V by 3 bases and J by 0 bases, and 9 bases separated the two germline ends. Germline V gene data show CDR1 as MNHEY and CDR2 as SMNVEV (reference sequence). CDR3 length: 14 amino acids. The CDR3 DNA follows: TGTGCCAGCAGTTTGACAGAGAGCTCCTACGAGCAGTACTTC. Protein: CASSLTESSYEQYF.

This clonotype was recorded at least ten times. This CDR3 reads CASSQPGQGAKIGYTF. In DNA, the CDR3 is TGTGCCAGCAGTCAACCGGGACAGGGGGCGAAAATTGGCTACACCTTC. This chain connects TRBV12-3 or TRBV12-4 to TRBJ1-2; TRBD1 aligns across 12 bases. After removal of 5 bases from V and 7 bases from J, the junction contained 11 bases not matched to a gene. The CDR3 sequence is 16 residues long.

This clonotype showed up many times. The chain couples TRBV5-1 to TRBJ1-2; unclear D gene. V gave up 4 bases and J gave up 7 bases, with 8 bases separating them. The CDR3 contains 11 residues. Germline V gives CDR1 SGHRS, CDR2 YFSETQ. The CDR3, as DNA: TGCGCCAGCAGCGGGAGAGGTGGCTACACCTTC. This translates into CASSGRGGYTF.

At least ten counts were recorded for this clonotype. This chain joins TRBV10-3 and TRBJ2-3; D gene uncertain. Trimming stripped 5 bases from V and 6 bases from J, with 24 bases between. CDR3 length: 17 residues. Germline assignment: CDR1 ENHRY and CDR2 SYGVKD. CDR3 loop: CAISKIEPDREGDTQYF. For the CDR3, the DNA is TGTGCCATCAGTAAGATTGAGCCAGATCGAGAAGGGGATACGCAGTATTTT.

This clonotype has at least ten counts. The CDR3 protein is CASRLAGPSYNEQFF. The CDR3, as DNA: TGCGCCAGCAGATTAGCGGGACCCTCCTACAATGAGCAGTTCTTC. The genes are TRBV10-2 and TRBJ2-1; the match to TRBD2 covers 8 bases. Germline V CDR1 and CDR2: WSHSY, SAAADI. CDR3 length: 15 amino acids. The V and J ends lost 6 bases and 0 bases, in that order; junction bases with no gene match: 4.

This clonotype was seen a few times. Written as DNA, the CDR3 is TGCAGTGCTAGATCCCGGCGGCAGGTTTACAATGAGCAGTTCTTC. Translating gives CSARSRRQVYNEQFF. The chain couples TRBV20-1 to TRBJ2-1; D unresolved. CDR3 length equals 15 residues. The V end lost 2 bases, the J end lost 4 bases, and 15 bases lay between the germline ends. Looked up from germline, CDR1 is DFQATT and CDR2 is SNEGSKA (reference sequence).

This clonotype was seen many times. The V and J genes are TRBV12-3 or TRBV12-4 and TRBJ2-7; 8 bases map to TRBD1. This CDR3 is built from 14 residues. Trimming removed 5 bases from V and 3 bases from J; junction bases left unmatched: 6. The CDR3 DNA follows: TGTGCCAGCAGTCGACGGACAGGGAACTACGAGCAGTACTTC. Amino acids: CASSRRTGNYEQYF.

The V call is TRBV18, the J call TRBJ2-1, with TRBD2 identical over 14 bases. J gave up 9 bases and V 3 bases, and 4 bases lay outside the gene matches. The germline V gene has CDR1 KGHSH and CDR2 LQKENI. This CDR3 has 15 amino acids. The CDR3 DNA sequence: TGTGCCAGCTCACCGCCGGGACTAGCGGGAGCTGAGCAGTTCTTC. Its protein is CASSPPGLAGAEQFF. Using reference TRBV18 and TRBJ2-1 for the parts outside the CDR3, the full variable domain is NAGVMQNPRHLVRRRGQEARLRCSPMKGHSHVYWYRQLPEEGLKFMVYLQKENIIDESGMPKERFSAEFPKEGPSILRIQQVVRGDSAAYFCASSPPGLAGAEQFFGPGTRLTVL.

CDR3 amino acids: CASSRVHSDQPQHF. CDR3 DNA sequence: TGTGCCAGCAGTAGGGTCCATTCGGATCAGCCCCAGCATTTT. The V and J genes are TRBV12-3 or TRBV12-4 and TRBJ1-5; D gene ambiguous. The CDR3 runs to 14 residues. V lost 5 bases and J 5 bases, leaving 13 bases between the germline ends.